This T cell receptor beta chain was captured by sequencing in a study of beta chain features in type 1 diabetes. Study-wide results and limits: In type 1 diabetes patients, VDJ junctions had fewer insertions; deletions at these junctions were more frequent. Moderate but significant shortening of TCRB CDR3s was recorded in all four CD4+ subsets from Type 1 diabetes patients.

All of the isolated RNA was reverse transcribed, so expressed TCRB transcripts were sequenced. TCRdb's table, derived via immunoSEQ multiplex PCR, lists solely in-frame clones and lacks some. The sample lists 600,000 or so clones, 9.5% to 15% occurring once. The CDR3 extends over 14 amino acids. V lost 7 bases to trimming and J lost 0 bases, with 16 bases between them. Germline assignment: CDR1 SQVTM and CDR2 ANQGSEA. This clone came up a few times. Its specificity is unknown. Sequencing used naive CD4+ T cells from blood. This sequence was found in a man younger than 40 with type 1 diabetes. J is TRBJ2-7 and V is TRBV29-1; D gene unclear. The CDR3 DNA reads TGCAGCGGGGCGCAAACCCCCAACTCCTACGAGCAGTACTTC. This gives the protein CSGAQTPNSYEQYF.